The clone carrying this T cell receptor beta chain came up a few times. Its target is unknown. Specified time point: week 23, last vaccination. Vaccination comprised doses that each held 300 ug of mutant IDH1 20-mer peptide, plus topical imiquimod. Newly diagnosed WHO grade 3 or 4 IDH1-mutant, ATRX-lost astrocytomas were identified in the donors. These data are taken from a study of a mutant IDH1 vaccine in newly diagnosed glioma. Study-wide context: In weeks 1, 3, 5, 7, 11, 15, 19 and 23, patients were immunized, eight times in all. The study started vaccination 4-6 weeks after radiotherapy alone, or with temozolomide cycles.

Generated by immunoSEQ multiplex PCR, the TCRdb table keeps only in-frame clones and is missing some. The sample lists approximately 60,000 clones; 80% to 90% were seen once. General study findings and limits: In around 93% of patients, immune responses induced by the vaccine occurred.

The sequence was obtained from a young man with glioma. Sequencing was performed on PBMCs, taken from a glioma patient whose treatment included an IDH1 peptide vaccine.

CDR3 protein: CASSPGGQGYGYTF. The CDR3 DNA is TGTGCCAGCTCACCAGGGGGACAGGGGTATGGCTACACCTTC. This rearrangement joins TRBV18 to TRBJ1-2; TRBD1 aligns across 10 bases. With V trimmed by 2 bases and J by 5 bases, 2 bases remained unmatched. Per the germline V gene, CDR1 is KGHSH and CDR2 is LQKENI. CDR3 length equals 14 residues.